The 11 T cell receptor beta chains below come from one sample, sequenced in a study of T cells in localized non-small cell lung cancer. TCRdb's copy holds only in-frame clones and misses some; the assay was immunoSEQ multiplex PCR. Here the sample spans 39,000 or so clones, about 83% being singletons. The material sequenced was PBMCs, taken before any cancer treatment. These TCRs come from a man aged 40 to 70 with stage II lung adenocarcinoma.

This chain connects TRBV7-9 to TRBJ2-3, with D possibly TRBD1 on 5 matching bases. In germline, CDR1 is SEHNR, CDR2 FQNEAQ (reference sequence). Deletions cut 6 bases from V and 0 bases from J, with 7 bases between. The CDR3 has 13 residues. The CDR3 DNA sequence: TGTGCCAGCAGTGACAGTAGCACAGATACGCAGTATTTT. Translating it yields CASSDSSTDTQYF.

The chain links TRBV5-6 to TRBJ1-1, with 11 bases lining up with TRBD1. V trimming: 3 bases; J trimming: 5 bases; junction bases outside the gene matches: 3. CDR1 and CDR2 from the germline V gene are SGHDT and YYEEEE. This CDR3 contains 14 residues. The CDR3 loop is CASSYGQGATEAFF. Here the CDR3 DNA reads TGTGCCAGCAGCTATGGACAGGGGGCTACTGAAGCTTTCTTT.

The chain carries TRBV2 and TRBJ1-5; weak D call: TRBD1 (5 bases). Germline V gene sequence: CDR1 SNHLY, CDR2 FYNNEI. Deletions cut 4 bases from V and 9 bases from J, with 16 bases between. CDR3 length: 14 amino acids. CDR3 nucleotide sequence: TGTGCCAGCAGTGTCTGGGGGAGGGAGGCGCCCCAGCATTTT. It yields the protein CASSVWGREAPQHF.

V gene TRBV5-1 combines with J gene TRBJ2-1; 7 positions agree with TRBD2. The germline gives CDR1 SGHRS, CDR2 YFSETQ. CDR3 length equals 15 residues. Trimming at V came to 6 bases and at J to 2 bases, leaving 8 bases not matched to a gene. The CDR3 bases are TGCGCCAGCACCCCTGCGGGGGTTACCTACAATGAGCAGTTCTTC. Translation gives CASTPAGVTYNEQFF.

This chain links TRBV27 with TRBJ2-7; TRBD2 matches at 14 bases. The germline gives CDR1 MNHEY, CDR2 SMNVEV (reference sequence). J lost 7 bases, V lost 3 bases, and 5 bases had no gene match. The CDR3 has 15 amino acids. For the CDR3, the DNA is TGTGCCAGCAGTTTCGGGACTAGCGGGAGTGGTGAGCAGTACTTC. Translated: CASSFGTSGSGEQYF.

The chain employs TRBV6-1 and TRBJ2-5; 9 nucleotides align to TRBD2. The J segment lost 5 bases and the V segment lost 10 bases, leaving 14 bases of the junction unmatched. Germline assignment: CDR1 MNHNS and CDR2 SASEGT. This CDR3 has 15 amino acids. This CDR3 is CATLHSGGPKETQYF. Written as DNA, the CDR3 is TGTGCCACCCTTCATAGCGGGGGCCCAAAGGAGACCCAGTACTTC.

This clone appeared a single time. The genes are TRBV11-2 and TRBJ2-6; tentatively, D is TRBD2 (7 bases). CDR3 size: 17 residues. V was clipped by 4 bases and J by 2 bases, with 15 bases between them. Germline V lookup: CDR1 SGHAT, CDR2 FQNNGV. The CDR3, as DNA: TGTGCCAGCAGCTCTTTCTCGGGGGGCCCTGGGGCCAACGTCCTGACTTTC. This gives the protein CASSSFSGGPGANVLTF.

This clone has a handful of counts. This chain joins TRBV11-3 and TRBJ1-1; D ambiguous. The CDR3 contains 13 residues. Germline V gives CDR1 SGHNT, CDR2 YENEEA. V gave up 5 bases and J gave up 1 base, with 8 bases separating them. DNA of the CDR3: TGTGCCAGCAGCCTCTGGGGGAACACTGAAGCTTTCTTT. This translates into CASSLWGNTEAFF.

The chain has TRBV16 and TRBJ1-2, with 7 bases matching TRBD1. The CDR3 runs 15 residues. The J segment lost 1 base and the V segment lost 3 bases, leaving 5 bases of the junction unmatched. CDR1 is KGHSY, CDR2 FQNENV, per germline. DNA for the CDR3: TGTGCCAGCAGCCATGACAGGGCTCTTAACTATGGCTACACCTTC. Amino acids: CASSHDRALNYGYTF.

The J gene is TRBJ2-3, the V gene TRBV6-6; no reliable D call. The CDR3 is 13 residues long. V was cut by 7 bases and J by 1 base, with 9 bases left in between. Germline V gene data show CDR1 as MNHNY and CDR2 as SVGAGI (reference sequence). CDR3 amino acids: CASTGRGTDTQYF. As DNA, the CDR3 is TGTGCCAGCACCGGTAGGGGCACAGATACGCAGTATTTT.

The rearrangement uses TRBV11-1 and TRBJ1-1; D is perhaps TRBD1 (6 bases). CDR1 and CDR2 (germline): SGHAT, FQDESV (reference sequence). V was clipped by 5 bases and J by 0 bases, with 16 bases between them. The CDR3 length is 16 residues. The CDR3 sequence: CASSPTPQGLNTEAFF. The CDR3 DNA reads as TGTGCCAGCAGCCCCACTCCTCAGGGGTTGAACACTGAAGCTTTCTTT.